This T cell receptor beta chain was captured by sequencing in a study of cytomegalovirus exposure and HLA in healthy donors. The CDR3 covers 13 residues. Germline CDR1 reads SGHVS; CDR2 reads FQNEAQ. V lost 8 bases and J 2 bases, leaving 12 bases between the germline ends. This clone was seen just once. The PCR made use of 60 Vbeta and 13 Jbeta primers. Clones were sequenced by immunoSEQ multiplex PCR, and TCRdb holds only the in-frame ones, with some missing. The sample carries fewer than 120,000 clones, around 84% recorded once. The sample taken for sequencing was PBMCs. The chain is built from TRBV7-8 and TRBJ1-1; D gene uncertain. This receptor was taken from a woman younger than 45 in good health and CMV-seronegative. The CDR3 coding sequence is TGTGCCAGCTTCCACGAGGGCAACACTGAAGCTTTCTTT. Translating it yields CASFHEGNTEAFF.